A single sample is the source of the 8 T cell receptor beta chains below, sequenced in a study of blood T cell repertoires in COVID-19. Clones were read by immunoSEQ multiplex PCR, and TCRdb kept only the in-frame ones, dropping some. The sample has roughly 79,000 clones, roughly 85% seen once. Sample: peripheral blood. These receptors were collected from a woman of 80 years or more with active or convalescent COVID-19.

V is TRBV7-2 and J is TRBJ2-3; D is unresolved. Germline V gene lookup returns CDR1 SGHTA and CDR2 FQGNSA. Trimming left V 2 bases short and J 6 bases short, with 9 bases between. The CDR3 has 13 amino acids. For the CDR3, the DNA is TGTGCCAGCAGCTTATCCCCAGCGGATACGCAGTATTTT. Translated: CASSLSPADTQYF.

This clone was observed once. This chain links TRBV7-8 with TRBJ1-3; no clear D gene. This CDR3 region has 16 residues. Germline CDR1 SGHVS, CDR2 FQNEAQ. V was cut by 5 bases and J by 3 bases, with 17 bases left in between. In DNA form, the CDR3 reads TGTGCCAGCAGCCCTGTTCGGGTGGCTTATGGAAACACCATATATTTT. Translated, it gives CASSPVRVAYGNTIYF.

This chain links TRBV10-3 with TRBJ2-7, with no clear D. The CDR3 loop spans 11 amino acids. Germline V gene sequence: CDR1 ENHRY, CDR2 SYGVKD. V gave up 10 bases and J gave up 3 bases, with 10 bases separating them. This chain's CDR3 is CATSRGYEQYF. In DNA, the CDR3 is TGTGCCACCTCACGAGGCTACGAGCAGTACTTC.

The chain uses TRBV5-1 and TRBJ2-3, with D perhaps TRBD2 (5 bases). The V gene lost 4 bases and the J gene lost 1 base, with 16 bases spanning the gap. This CDR3 region has 16 residues. Germline lookup yields CDR1 SGHRS and CDR2 YFSETQ. The CDR3 spells CASSPGTDYRTDTQYF. In DNA form, the CDR3 reads TGCGCCAGCAGCCCAGGTACCGACTACCGCACAGATACGCAGTATTTT.

V and J are TRBV7-2 and TRBJ2-1; D is unclear. V lost 1 base and J lost 2, with 12 bases in between. CDR1 is SGHTA and CDR2 is FQGNSA in the germline V gene. The CDR3 runs to 16 residues. The CDR3 sequence is CASSLVGTRAYNEQFF. CDR3 bases: TGTGCCAGCAGCTTAGTTGGAACCCGGGCCTACAATGAGCAGTTCTTC.

This CDR3 reads CASSGDRGRLSEAFF. The CDR3, as DNA: TGTGCCAGCAGTGGGGACAGGGGAAGGTTGTCTGAAGCTTTCTTT. V usage is TRBV2 and J usage is TRBJ1-1; 10 bases fit TRBD1. From germline, CDR1 is SNHLY and CDR2 FYNNEI. V was pared by 4 bases and J by 6 bases, with 8 bases of the junction left unmatched. The CDR3 loop spans 15 amino acids. Full variable domain (missing parts from reference TRBV2 and TRBJ1-1): EPEVTQTPSHQVTQMGQEVILRCVPISNHLYFYWYRQILGQKVEFLVSFYNNEISEKSEIFDDQFSVERPDGSNFTLKIRSTKLEDSAMYFCASSGDRGRLSEAFFGQGTRLTVV.

The chain is built from TRBV10-3 and TRBJ2-7, with 13 positions matching TRBD2. The CDR3 runs 15 residues. The trim removed 10 bases at V and 1 base at J, leaving 7 bases unmatched. Germline CDR1 reads ENHRY; CDR2 reads SYGVKD. CDR3 sequence reads: CATGLAGALSYEQYF. The CDR3 bases are TGTGCCACTGGACTAGCGGGGGCCCTATCCTACGAGCAGTACTTC.

The rearrangement links TRBV9 to TRBJ1-1, with 7 bases aligning to TRBD1. In germline, CDR1 is SGDLS, CDR2 YYNGEE. The CDR3 runs 16 residues. J gave up 3 bases and V 1 base, and 9 bases lay outside the gene matches. The CDR3 spells CASSVNVGQADTEAFF. In DNA form, the CDR3 reads TGTGCCAGCAGCGTAAATGTAGGACAGGCGGACACTGAAGCTTTCTTT.